The source of this T cell receptor beta chain is a study of blood T cell repertoires in COVID-19. Study details: Sources were T cells, B-cell-depleted T cells, or PBMCs; the material itself was cDNA or gDNA.

This table comes from immunoSEQ multiplex PCR, and its TCRdb copy is limited to in-frame clones, with some not included. The table has 55,000 to 75,000 clones, roughly 89% seen once; the top ten hold over 1.2%. This CDR3 has 13 residues. V was shortened by 6 bases and J by 6 bases, with 11 bases between the two germline ends. Germline V lookup: CDR1 SGHNT, CDR2 YENEEA. This receptor was obtained from a man aged 60 to 75 with acute or convalescent COVID-19. Material for sequencing was peripheral blood. The J gene is TRBJ2-2, the V gene TRBV11-3; D may be TRBD1 (6 bases). Here the CDR3 reads CASSFAGAGELFF. CDR3 sequence (DNA): TGTGCCAGCAGTTTCGCAGGGGCCGGGGAGCTGTTTTTT.